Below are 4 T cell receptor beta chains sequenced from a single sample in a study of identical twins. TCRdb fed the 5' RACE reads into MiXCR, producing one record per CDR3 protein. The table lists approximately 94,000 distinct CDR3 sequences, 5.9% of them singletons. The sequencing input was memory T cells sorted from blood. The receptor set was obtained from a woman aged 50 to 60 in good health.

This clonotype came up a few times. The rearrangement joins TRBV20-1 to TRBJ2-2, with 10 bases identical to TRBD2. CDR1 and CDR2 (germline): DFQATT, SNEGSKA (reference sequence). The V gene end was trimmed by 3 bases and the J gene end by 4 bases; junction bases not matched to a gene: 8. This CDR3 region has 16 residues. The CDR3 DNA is TGCAGTGCTAGGGGCCTAGCGGGAGATGTCACCGGGGAGCTGTTTTTT. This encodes CSARGLAGDVTGELFF.

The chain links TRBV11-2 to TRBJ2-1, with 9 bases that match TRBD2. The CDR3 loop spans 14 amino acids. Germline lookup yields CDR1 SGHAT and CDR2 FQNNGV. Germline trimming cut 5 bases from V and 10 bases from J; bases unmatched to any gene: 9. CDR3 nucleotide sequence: TGTGCCAGCAGCACCCCCCTAGCGGGAAGGGAGCAGTTCTTC. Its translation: CASSTPLAGREQFF.

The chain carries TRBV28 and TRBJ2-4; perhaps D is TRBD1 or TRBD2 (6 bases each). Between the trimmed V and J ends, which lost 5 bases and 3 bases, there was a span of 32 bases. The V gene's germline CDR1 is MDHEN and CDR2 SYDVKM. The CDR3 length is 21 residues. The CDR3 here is CASSGGQRGVLTTPIKNIQYF. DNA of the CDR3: TGTGCCAGCAGTGGAGGACAGAGGGGGGTTTTGACTACACCCATCAAAAACATTCAGTACTTC.

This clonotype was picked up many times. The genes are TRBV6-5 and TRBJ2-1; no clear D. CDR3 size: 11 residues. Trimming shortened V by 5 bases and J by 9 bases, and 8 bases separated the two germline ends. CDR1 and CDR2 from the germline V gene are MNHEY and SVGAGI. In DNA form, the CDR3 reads TGTGCCAGCAGTCACGCGAGTGAGCAGTTCTTC. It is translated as CASSHASEQFF.